The 14 T cell receptor beta chains listed next were all sequenced from one sample in a study of metastatic and nonmetastatic thyroid tumors. TCRdb re-analyzed the PCR reads through MiXCR. This sample yields about 69,000 clones, of which about 14% are seen a single time; 5% to 8% belongs to the top ten. No treatment of any kind had been given to any patient before thyroid surgery. Sequenced input: blood. The receptors were gathered from a male donor with papillary thyroid cancer or a benign thyroid nodule (not recorded which). Some clones in this sample may be carry-over from other donors' samples.

The genes are TRBV7-8 and TRBJ2-7, with TRBD2 matching 15 bases. Unmatched junction bases numbered 8, after V lost 5 bases and J lost 0 bases. The germline V gene has CDR1 SGHVS and CDR2 FQNEAQ. The CDR3 has 18 amino acids. This CDR3 is CASSQGTSGRPLSYEQYF. CDR3 nucleotide sequence: TGTGCCAGCAGCCAAGGGACTAGCGGGAGGCCACTCTCCTACGAGCAGTACTTC.

In regard to this clone: Possible read error: a much larger clone is one base away. The sample contains more than one DNA sequence encoding this CDR3. V and J are TRBV18 and TRBJ2-3; TRBD1 is a possible D gene (5 bases). This CDR3 has 15 residues. Germline V gives CDR1 KGHSH, CDR2 LQKENI. CDR3 loop: CASSPNQGSTDTQYF. CDR3 nucleotides: TGTGCCAGCTCACCTAATCAGGGAAGCACAGATACGCAGTACTTT.

Many counts were recorded for this clone. V and J are TRBV6-2 or TRBV6-3 and TRBJ2-2; either TRBD1 or TRBD2 may supply D (6 bases each). The V end lost 7 bases, the J end lost 4 bases, and 13 bases lay between the germline ends. This CDR3 has 14 amino acids. From germline, CDR1 is MNHEY and CDR2 SVGEGT. The CDR3 spells CASKAEGVTGELFF. The CDR3 coding sequence is TGTGCCAGCAAGGCGGAGGGGGTCACCGGGGAGCTGTTTTTT.

This clone was observed at least ten times. The CDR3 loop reads CASSQETSGSRSDTQYF. The DNA for the CDR3 is TGTGCCAGCAGCCAAGAAACCAGCGGGAGTAGGTCAGATACGCAGTATTTT. The genes are TRBV4-2 and TRBJ2-3; 8 nucleotides line up with TRBD2. Germline V gives CDR1 LGHNA, CDR2 YNFKEQ. The CDR3 length is 17 residues. V lost 0 bases and J lost 4; bases outside the gene matches: 9.

This clone occurred a few times. The chain joins TRBV6-5 to TRBJ1-1, with D tentatively TRBD1 (5 bases). This CDR3 is 14 amino acids long. CDR1 and CDR2 from the germline V gene are MNHEY and SVGAGI. The V end lost 4 bases, the J end lost 5 bases, and 14 bases lay between the germline ends. The CDR3 region has the DNA TGTGCCAGCAGTTCGTTCTCAGGGCTAACTGAAGCTTTCTTT. Amino acid sequence: CASSSFSGLTEAFF.

This clone was recorded once. A much larger clonotype is one base distant, so this may be a read error. The identical CDR3 is also encoded by other nucleotide sequences in the sample. J is TRBJ1-1 and V is TRBV5-1, with D uncertain. The CDR3 runs 16 residues. Germline V gene sequence: CDR1 SGHRS, CDR2 YFSETQ. V was shortened by 3 bases and J by 5 bases, with 20 bases between the two germline ends. For the CDR3, the DNA is TGCGCCAGCAGCTATCCAAAGGGTGGCACGGGAACTGAAGCTTTCTTT. It yields the protein CASSYPKGGTGTEAFF.

This chain links TRBV30 with TRBJ1-6; D ambiguous. V was trimmed by 3 bases and J by 9 bases, leaving 6 bases between them. This CDR3 has 11 residues. Germline CDR1 and CDR2: GTSNPN and SVGIG (reference sequence). CDR3 loop: CAWSMGSPLHF. CDR3 DNA sequence: TGTGCCTGGAGCATGGGTTCACCCCTCCACTTT.

This clone was counted at least ten times. The CDR3 here is CASSTGQTPYGYTF. CDR3 sequence (DNA): TGTGCCAGCAGCACGGGACAGACCCCCTATGGCTACACCTTC. The chain is built from TRBV5-5 and TRBJ1-2; TRBD1 agrees at 7 bases. Germline V gene lookup returns CDR1 SGHKS and CDR2 YYEKEE (reference sequence). With V trimmed by 4 bases and J by 4 bases, 7 bases remained unmatched. The CDR3 has 14 residues.

In this sample, this clone turned up many times. Other nucleotide sequences in the sample specify the same CDR3. The chain is built from TRBV11-3 and TRBJ2-2; 8 bases map to TRBD2. Unmatched junction bases numbered 9, after V lost 4 bases and J lost 8 bases. The germline V gene has CDR1 SGHNT and CDR2 YENEEA. The CDR3 length is 15 residues. DNA of the CDR3: TGTGCCAGCAGCTCCCCGGGACTAGGGGTTGGGGAGCTGTTTTTT. Translation: CASSSPGLGVGELFF.

This clone was detected ten times or more. V is TRBV2 and J is TRBJ1-2; D unclear. This CDR3 has 14 amino acids. V lost 8 bases, J lost 3 bases, and 16 bases lay in between. Germline V lookup: CDR1 SNHLY, CDR2 FYNNEI. The CDR3 loop is CASLKEGVYYGYTF. The CDR3 bases are TGTGCCAGCTTAAAGGAGGGAGTTTACTATGGCTACACCTTC.

The table lists this clone with many counts. The genes are TRBV2 and TRBJ1-2; D is unclear. The CDR3 is made up of 12 amino acids. Trimming pared 3 bases from V and 8 bases from J, leaving 10 bases between. The germline gives CDR1 SNHLY, CDR2 FYNNEI. The CDR3 region has the DNA TGTGCCAGCAGTGATCTCCAGCTAGGCTACACCTTC. Amino acids: CASSDLQLGYTF.

This clone was recorded many times. This chain joins TRBV25-1 and TRBJ1-2; D is uncertain. Looked up from germline, CDR1 is MGHDK and CDR2 is SYGVNS. This CDR3 comprises 13 residues. The V end was cut by 5 bases, the J end by 2 bases, with 9 bases between. For the CDR3, the DNA is TGTGCCAGCAGTATTAGAGAGAACTATGGCTACACCTTC. It codes for CASSIRENYGYTF.

This clone was detected many times. The CDR3 DNA reads as TGTGCCAGTCCGGACAAGAACACTGAAGCTTTCTTT. It specifies CASPDKNTEAFF. This chain uses TRBV19 with TRBJ1-1; tentative D call: TRBD1 (5 bases). Trimming cost V 8 bases and J 1 base, with 8 bases left between them. Germline CDR1 LNHDA, CDR2 SQIVND (reference sequence). The CDR3 is 12 amino acids.

This clone was observed at least ten times. Relative to the germline gene, one junction end is altered; a read error may explain this. The chain recombines TRBV19 with TRBJ2-1, with 8 bases fitting TRBD2. Germline V CDR1 and CDR2: LNHDA, SQIVND (reference sequence). The CDR3 covers 14 residues. Here the CDR3 reads CASRSIGGANGQFF. CDR3 in DNA: TGTGCCAGTAGGAGTATCGGGGGGGCCAATGGGCAGTTCTTC.